The source of this TCR beta chain is a study of T cells in Graves' hyperthyroidism and ophthalmopathy. Amplified TCR beta CDR3 regions came from RNA transcripts. RT-PCR in the first round (using the HTBI primer set) targeted the TCR CDR3. TCRdb processed the multiplex PCR reads anew with MiXCR; each CDR3 protein has one entry. The data show hundreds of thousands of distinct CDR3 sequences, with more than 15% seen just once and roughly 7.4% held by the top ten. Ten or more counts support this clonotype. Looked up from germline, CDR1 is MNHEY and CDR2 is SVGAGI. The CDR3 is made up of 15 amino acids. Trimming removed 2 bases at V and 3 bases at J, with 14 bases between.

Material: blood. The rearrangement links TRBV6-5 to TRBJ2-7; weak D call: TRBD2 (7 bases). This sequence was found in a young woman with Graves' hyperthyroidism. The CDR3 nucleotides read TGTGCCAGCAGTTACGGGGGCGGGAGTCTCTACGAGCAGTACTTC. Amino acids: CASSYGGGSLYEQYF.